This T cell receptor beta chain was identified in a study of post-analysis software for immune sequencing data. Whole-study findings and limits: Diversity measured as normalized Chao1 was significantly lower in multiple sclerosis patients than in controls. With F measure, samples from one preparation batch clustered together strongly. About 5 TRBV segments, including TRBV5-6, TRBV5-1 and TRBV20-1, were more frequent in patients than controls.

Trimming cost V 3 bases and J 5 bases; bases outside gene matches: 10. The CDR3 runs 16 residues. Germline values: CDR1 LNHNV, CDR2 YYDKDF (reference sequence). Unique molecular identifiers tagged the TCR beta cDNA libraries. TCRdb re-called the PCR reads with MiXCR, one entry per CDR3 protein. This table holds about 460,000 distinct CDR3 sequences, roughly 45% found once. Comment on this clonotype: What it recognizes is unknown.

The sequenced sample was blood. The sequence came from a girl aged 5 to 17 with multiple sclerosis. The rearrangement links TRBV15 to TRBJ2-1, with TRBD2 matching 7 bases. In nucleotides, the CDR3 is TGTGCCACCAGCAGGTCTAGCGGCTCCAACCACAATGAGCAGTTCTTC. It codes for CATSRSSGSNHNEQFF.